One sample yielded the 17 T cell receptor beta chains listed below, sequenced in a study of read filtering for tumor transcriptome and immune sequencing. Molecular barcoded adaptors covering alpha/delta and beta/gamma chains were used on roughly 400 ng RNA. TCRdb re-analysed the reads in MiXCR, keeping a single row per CDR3 protein. The repertoire includes about 46,000 distinct CDR3 sequences, 20% of them detected once, and 30% to 45% sits in the top ten. The sequencing sample was made of a population of CD138-negative cells sorted from bone marrow. Receptors originate from a donor aged 40 or over with multiple myeloma.

Of note for this clonotype: Just one base apart from a much larger clone, this may be a read error. V usage is TRBV20-1 and J usage is TRBJ2-5; the D gene is possibly TRBD1 (6 bases). The CDR3 runs 15 residues. Looked up from germline, CDR1 is DFQATT and CDR2 is SNEGSKA (reference sequence). The CDR3 bases are TGCACTGCTAGAGATCTTTACAGGGCTTCAGAGACCCAGTACTTC. Its protein product is CTARDLYRASETQYF.

There are many counts of this clonotype. The chain couples TRBV5-1 to TRBJ2-1, with D perhaps matching TRBD2 (5 bases). Trimming stripped 0 bases from V and 4 bases from J, with 20 bases between. Per the germline V gene, CDR1 is SGHRS and CDR2 is YFSETQ. This CDR3 is built from 18 residues. The CDR3, as DNA: TGCGCCAGCAGCTTGGGCCCTGGAACGGGAAGGGAGTACAATGAGCAGTTCTTC. It codes for CASSLGPGTGREYNEQFF.

This clonotype was observed at least ten times. The rearrangement uses TRBV7-9 and TRBJ2-7; 7 bases are a match to TRBD2. Germline V CDR1 and CDR2: SEHNR, FQNEAQ (reference sequence). There are 14 residues in the CDR3. After removal of 3 bases from V and 6 bases from J, the junction contained 8 bases not matched to a gene. CDR3 sequence reads: CASSFPRLAAEQYF. The CDR3 nucleotides are TGTGCCAGCAGCTTCCCGAGACTAGCTGCCGAGCAGTACTTC. The full variable domain, with the rest looked up from reference TRBV7-9 and TRBJ2-7, is DTGVSQNPRHKITKRGQNVTFRCDPISEHNRLYWYRQTLGQGPEFLTYFQNEAQLEKSRLLSDRFSAERPKGSFSTLEIQRTEQGDSAMYLCASSFPRLAAEQYFGPGTRLTVT.

On this clonotype itself: A much larger clone sits a single nucleotide away, making a read error possible. In this CDR3 the conserved last residue, phenylalanine or tryptophan, is missing, so a read error is likely. The chain links TRBV3-1 to TRBJ2-1; 7 nucleotides agree with TRBD2. V was clipped by 4 bases and J by 12 bases; unmatched bases: 21. The CDR3 is 17 residues long. In germline, CDR1 is LGHDT, CDR2 YNNKEL (reference sequence). CDR3 in amino acids: CASSRLGGREAVIGQFL. CDR3 DNA sequence: TGTGCCAGCAGCCGCTTGGGAGGTCGGGAGGCAGTAATCGGGCAGTTCCTC.

This clonotype showed up many times. The chain is built from TRBV20-1 and TRBJ1-1, with D perhaps matching TRBD1 (5 bases). In germline, CDR1 is DFQATT, CDR2 SNEGSKA (reference sequence). The length of the CDR3 is 13 residues. In DNA, the CDR3 is TGCAGGGCGCCGGGGGGGATGAACACTGAAGCTTTCTTT. Its protein is CRAPGGMNTEAFF.

CDR3 region: CASSLGGLAGGWDEQFF. DNA of the CDR3: TGTGCCAGCAGCTTAGGTGGACTAGCGGGGGGTTGGGATGAGCAGTTCTTC. This chain links TRBV7-9 with TRBJ2-1; 14 nucleotides align to TRBD2. The V gene's germline CDR1 is SEHNR and CDR2 FQNEAQ (reference sequence). The CDR3 has 17 amino acids. V shed 1 base and J 8 bases; nucleotides not matched to a gene: 7.

This clonotype showed up many times. In DNA form, the CDR3 reads TGTGCCAGCAGTTTAGCCCTAAAAGATGAGCAGTTCTTC. Encoded protein: CASSLALKDEQFF. The V gene is TRBV12-3 or TRBV12-4, the J gene TRBJ2-1, with D uncertain. The CDR3 has 13 amino acids. V shed 0 bases and J shed 8 bases, with 8 bases lying between them.

Of note for this clonotype: A junction boundary mismatches the germline segment, possibly from a read error. J is TRBJ2-3 and V is TRBV4-2, with 13 bases identical to TRBD2. CDR1 and CDR2 (germline): LGHNA, YNFKEQ. This CDR3 region has 15 residues. As DNA, the CDR3 is TGTGCCAGAAGCCAACTAGGACTAGCGGGAGATACGAAGTATTTT. Protein: CARSQLGLAGDTKYF.

This clonotype showed up just a few times. CDR3 residues: CATSDPGGNQPQHF. CDR3 DNA: TGTGCCACCAGTGATCCCGGGGGCAATCAGCCCCAGCATTTT. The rearrangement joins TRBV24-1 to TRBJ1-5; no clear D. The V and J ends lost 3 bases and 2 bases respectively, with 7 bases between them. CDR3 length: 14 residues. Germline V gene lookup returns CDR1 KGHDR and CDR2 SFDVKD.

Regarding this clonotype: This may arise from a read error, as a much more abundant clone is one base away. Since the CDR3 does not end with the conserved phenylalanine or tryptophan, this likely comes from a read error. The chain uses TRBV3-1 and TRBJ1-4; 9 nucleotides agree with TRBD1. The V gene's germline CDR1 is LGHDT and CDR2 YNNKEL (reference sequence). The CDR3 has 14 residues. Losses at the gene ends were 5 bases for V and 7 bases for J; bases not matched to a gene: 5. CDR3 DNA: TGTGCCAGCAGCTCCGGGACAGGGAGTGAAAAACTGTTTTCT. Encoded protein: CASSSGTGSEKLFS.

This clonotype appeared a few times. The chain recombines TRBV2 with TRBJ2-3, with D hard to call. The V and J ends lost 11 bases and 6 bases respectively, with 12 bases between them. The CDR3 is 11 residues long. Germline values: CDR1 SNHLY, CDR2 FYNNEI. The CDR3 sequence is CAGGGPDTQYF. The CDR3 DNA follows: TGTGCCGGCGGCGGCCCCGATACGCAGTATTTT.

This clonotype was recorded many times. This rearrangement joins TRBV7-2 to TRBJ2-7, with TRBD2 identical over 8 bases. Germline trimming cut 3 bases from V and 2 bases from J; bases unmatched to any gene: 6. CDR1 and CDR2 from the germline V gene are SGHTA and FQGNSA. The CDR3 extends over 15 amino acids. CDR3 loop: CASSLESGGAYEQYF. The CDR3 DNA follows: TGTGCCAGCAGCTTGGAATCGGGAGGGGCCTACGAGCAGTACTTC. The whole variable domain, remainder taken from reference TRBV7-2 and TRBJ2-7, is GAGVSQSPSNKVTEKGKDVELRCDPISGHTALYWYRQSLGQGLEFLIYFQGNSAPDKSGLPSDRFSAERTGGSVSTLTIQRTQQEDSAVYLCASSLESGGAYEQYFGPGTRLTVT.

This clonotype was observed many times. The chain employs TRBV2 and TRBJ2-1; 8 bases align to TRBD2. The CDR3 totals 15 residues. Trimming removed 6 bases from V and 4 bases from J; junction bases left unmatched: 8. In germline, CDR1 is SNHLY, CDR2 FYNNEI. The chain's CDR3 is CASSSLAGSYNEQFF. Here the CDR3 DNA reads TGTGCCAGCAGCTCCTTAGCGGGGTCATACAATGAGCAGTTCTTC.

This chain joins TRBV6-6 and TRBJ1-1; D is uncertain. The length of the CDR3 is 13 residues. Germline V gene sequence: CDR1 MNHNY, CDR2 SVGAGI (reference sequence). Between the trimmed V and J ends, which lost 7 bases and 6 bases, there was a span of 15 bases. Written as DNA, the CDR3 is TGTGCCAGCACTGGCGGTCTGCTCTCTGAAGCTTTCTTT. It encodes CASTGGLLSEAFF.

This clonotype has a handful of counts. The chain has TRBV27 and TRBJ2-3; no clear D. Trimming removed 5 bases from V and 1 base from J, with 4 bases in between. Germline loops: CDR1 MNHEY, CDR2 SMNVEV (reference sequence). The length of the CDR3 is 12 residues. As DNA, the CDR3 is TGTGCCAGCAGTGGGCGCACAGATACGCAGTATTTT. Translating it yields CASSGRTDTQYF.

This clonotype was recorded many times. The V gene is TRBV7-9, the J gene TRBJ2-2; D unresolved. Germline CDR1 reads SEHNR; CDR2 reads FQNEAQ (reference sequence). V lost 4 bases to trimming and J lost 0 bases, with 12 bases between them. The length of the CDR3 is 16 residues. Here the CDR3 DNA reads TGTGCCAGCAGCTCGCCCAACAACCCGAACACCGGGGAGCTGTTTTTT. Amino acids: CASSSPNNPNTGELFF.

This clonotype was seen many times. V and J are TRBV5-1 and TRBJ2-7; perhaps TRBD1 as D (5 bases). The V and J ends lost 0 bases and 6 bases respectively, with 7 bases between them. The germline gives CDR1 SGHRS, CDR2 YFSETQ. The CDR3 runs to 12 residues. The CDR3 region is CASSLVGVEQYF. As DNA, the CDR3 is TGCGCCAGCAGCTTGGTAGGGGTCGAGCAGTACTTC.